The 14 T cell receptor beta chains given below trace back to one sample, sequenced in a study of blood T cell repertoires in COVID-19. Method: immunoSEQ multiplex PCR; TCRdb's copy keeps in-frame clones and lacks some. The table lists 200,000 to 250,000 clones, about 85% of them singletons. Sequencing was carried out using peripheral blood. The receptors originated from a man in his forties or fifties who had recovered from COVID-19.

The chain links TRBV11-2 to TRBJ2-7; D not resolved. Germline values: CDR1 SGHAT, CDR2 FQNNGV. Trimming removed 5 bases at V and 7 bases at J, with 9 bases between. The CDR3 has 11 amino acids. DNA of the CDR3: TGTGCCAGCAGCCAGTGGTTAGAGCAGTACTTC. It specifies CASSQWLEQYF.

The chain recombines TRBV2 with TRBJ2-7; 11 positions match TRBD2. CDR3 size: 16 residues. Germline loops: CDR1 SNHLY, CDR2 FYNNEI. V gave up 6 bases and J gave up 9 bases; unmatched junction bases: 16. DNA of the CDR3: TGTGCCAGCAGAGTTACCGGGACTAGCGGCCCGGTAGCGCAGTACTTC. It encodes CASRVTGTSGPVAQYF. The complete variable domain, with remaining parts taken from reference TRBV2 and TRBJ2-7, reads EPEVTQTPSHQVTQMGQEVILRCVPISNHLYFYWYRQILGQKVEFLVSFYNNEISEKSEIFDDQFSVERPDGSNFTLKIRSTKLEDSAMYFCASRVTGTSGPVAQYFGPGTRLTVT.

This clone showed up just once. DNA of the CDR3: TGCGCCAGCAGCTTTACTAGCGGGATTTCCTACAATGAGCAGTTCTTC. Amino acids: CASSFTSGISYNEQFF. The chain recombines TRBV5-1 with TRBJ2-1, with TRBD2 identical over 10 bases. Per the germline V gene, CDR1 is SGHRS and CDR2 is YFSETQ. V was clipped by 2 bases and J by 1 base; unmatched bases: 3. The CDR3 is 16 residues long.

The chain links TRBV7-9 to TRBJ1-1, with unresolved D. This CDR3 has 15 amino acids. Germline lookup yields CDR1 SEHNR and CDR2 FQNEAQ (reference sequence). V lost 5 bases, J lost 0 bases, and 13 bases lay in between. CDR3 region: CASSLEGSLNTEAFF. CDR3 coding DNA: TGTGCCAGCAGCCTCGAAGGGAGTCTGAACACTGAAGCTTTCTTT.

The CDR3: CATSHPRGGSYNEQFF. The CDR3 coding sequence is TGTGCCACCAGCCACCCCCGGGGGGGTTCGTACAATGAGCAGTTCTTC. The chain uses TRBV15 and TRBJ2-1; 8 nucleotides match TRBD2. With 5 bases clipped from V and 4 bases from J, the junction kept 10 bases outside the gene matches. This CDR3 is built from 16 residues. Germline CDR1 LNHNV, CDR2 YYDKDF (reference sequence).

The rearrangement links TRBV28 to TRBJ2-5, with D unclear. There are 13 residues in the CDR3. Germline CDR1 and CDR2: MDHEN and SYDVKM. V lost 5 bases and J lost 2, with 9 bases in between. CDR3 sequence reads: CASSPGFQETQYF. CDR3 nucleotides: TGTGCCAGCAGTCCAGGATTTCAAGAGACCCAGTACTTC. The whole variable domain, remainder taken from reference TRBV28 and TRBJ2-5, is DVKVTQSSRYLVKRTGEKVFLECVQDMDHENMFWYRQDPGLGLRLIYFSYDVKMKEKGDIPEGYSVSREKKERFSLILESASTNQTSMYLCASSPGFQETQYFGPGTRLLVL.

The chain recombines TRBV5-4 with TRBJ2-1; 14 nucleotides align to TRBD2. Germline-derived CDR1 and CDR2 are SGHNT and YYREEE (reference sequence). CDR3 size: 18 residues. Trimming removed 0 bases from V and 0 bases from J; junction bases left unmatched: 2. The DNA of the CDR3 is TGTGCCAGCAGCTTGGGGACTAGCGGGAGGCGCTCCTACAATGAGCAGTTCTTC. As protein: CASSLGTSGRRSYNEQFF.

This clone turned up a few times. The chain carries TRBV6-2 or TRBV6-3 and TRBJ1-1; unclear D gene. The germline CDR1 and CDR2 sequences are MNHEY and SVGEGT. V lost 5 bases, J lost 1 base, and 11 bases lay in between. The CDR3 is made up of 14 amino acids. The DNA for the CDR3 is TGTGCCAGCAGTCCCTTACACACGAACACTGAAGCTTTCTTT. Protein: CASSPLHTNTEAFF.

The CDR3 loop reads CASSLYGGQETQYF. The CDR3 coding sequence is TGTGCCAGCAGCTTATACGGGGGCCAAGAGACCCAGTACTTC. This chain uses TRBV7-7 with TRBJ2-5, with a tentative D call TRBD2 (6 bases). This CDR3 is built from 14 residues. Germline V gene sequence: CDR1 SSHAT, CDR2 FNYEAQ (reference sequence). Deletions cut 2 bases from V and 1 base from J, with 8 bases between.

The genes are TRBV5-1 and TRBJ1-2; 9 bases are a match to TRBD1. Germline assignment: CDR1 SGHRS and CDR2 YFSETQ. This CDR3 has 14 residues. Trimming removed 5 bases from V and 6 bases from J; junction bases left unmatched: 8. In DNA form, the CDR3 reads TGCGCCAGCAGATTACAGGGGGCTCTGGATGGCTACACCTTC. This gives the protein CASRLQGALDGYTF.

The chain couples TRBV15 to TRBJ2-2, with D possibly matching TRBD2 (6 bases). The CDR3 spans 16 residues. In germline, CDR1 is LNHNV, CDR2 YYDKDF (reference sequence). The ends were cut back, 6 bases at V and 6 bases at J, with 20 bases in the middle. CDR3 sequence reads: CATRMGSGSGAGELFF. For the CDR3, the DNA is TGTGCCACCAGGATGGGGTCCGGGAGTGGTGCCGGGGAGCTGTTTTTT.

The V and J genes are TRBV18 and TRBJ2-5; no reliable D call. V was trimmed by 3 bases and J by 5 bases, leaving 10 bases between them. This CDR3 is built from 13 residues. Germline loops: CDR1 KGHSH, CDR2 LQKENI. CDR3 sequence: CASSPTSEETQYF. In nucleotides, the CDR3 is TGTGCCAGCTCACCCACAAGCGAGGAGACCCAGTACTTC. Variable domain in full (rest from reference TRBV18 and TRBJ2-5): NAGVMQNPRHLVRRRGQEARLRCSPMKGHSHVYWYRQLPEEGLKFMVYLQKENIIDESGMPKERFSAEFPKEGPSILRIQQVVRGDSAAYFCASSPTSEETQYFGPGTRLLVL.

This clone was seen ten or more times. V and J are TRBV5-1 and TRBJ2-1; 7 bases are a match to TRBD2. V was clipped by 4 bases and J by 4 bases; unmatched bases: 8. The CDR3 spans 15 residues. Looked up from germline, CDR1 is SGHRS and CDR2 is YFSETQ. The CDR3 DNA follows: TGCGCCAGCAGCCCCCGGGGAGGGAATTACAATGAGCAGTTCTTC. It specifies CASSPRGGNYNEQFF.

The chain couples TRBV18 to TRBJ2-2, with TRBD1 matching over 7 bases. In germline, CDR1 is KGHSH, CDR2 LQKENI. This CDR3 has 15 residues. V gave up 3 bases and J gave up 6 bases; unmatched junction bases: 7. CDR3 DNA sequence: TGTGCCAGCTCACCCCTCAGGGGGATCGCCGGGGAGCTGTTTTTT. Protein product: CASSPLRGIAGELFF.